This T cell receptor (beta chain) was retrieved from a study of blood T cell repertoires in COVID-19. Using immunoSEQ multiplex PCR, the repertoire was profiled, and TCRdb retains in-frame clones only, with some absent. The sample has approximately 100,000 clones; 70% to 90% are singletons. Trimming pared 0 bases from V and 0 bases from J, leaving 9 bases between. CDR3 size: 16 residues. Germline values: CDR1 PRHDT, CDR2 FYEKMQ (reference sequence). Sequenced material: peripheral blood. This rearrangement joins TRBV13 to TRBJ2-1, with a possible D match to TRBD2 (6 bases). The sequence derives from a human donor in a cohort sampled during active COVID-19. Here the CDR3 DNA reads TGTGCCAGCAGCTTAGGCGCGGGGCTCTCCTACAATGAGCAGTTCTTC. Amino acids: CASSLGAGLSYNEQFF.